The clone carrying this TCR beta chain was counted only a few times. Its antigen is still unknown. The data were produced by immunoSEQ multiplex PCR, yet TCRdb's version contains in-frame clones alone and is incomplete. The sample includes roughly 60,000 clones, approximately 70% of them seen just once. Germline CDR1 reads GTSNPN; CDR2 reads SVGIG (reference sequence). V lost 0 bases, J lost 6 bases, and 11 bases lay in between. The CDR3 consists of 13 residues. The sample is drawn from a study of vaccination effects on CD4 cells after COVID-19. The culture ran for nine to ten days, and then CD4+ T cells were isolated. Infection with SARS-CoV-2 occurred in the person between March and December 2020, and PCR confirmed it.

The sequence was collected from a human donor who had a prior SARS-CoV-2 infection. The chain couples TRBV30 to TRBJ1-2; D gene ambiguous. The sample was CD4+ T cells from PBMCs cultured without peptide, taken before COVID-19 vaccination. CDR3 protein: CAWSVAEGNGYTF. The CDR3 DNA reads TGTGCCTGGAGTGTGGCAGAGGGAAATGGCTACACCTTC.